Shown below are 11 T cell receptor beta chains from a single sample sequenced in a study of siplizumab effects on memory and regulatory T cells. The data were produced by immunoSEQ multiplex PCR, yet TCRdb's version contains in-frame clones alone and is incomplete. This sample has more than 95,000 clones, with roughly 94% found just once. The sequencing sample was made of non-Treg CD4+ T cells sorted from blood. All receptors derive from a human donor in good health.

The chain couples TRBV19 to TRBJ1-3; D gene ambiguous. There are 16 residues in the CDR3. V was cut by 1 base and J by 2 bases, with 12 bases left in between. Germline V gene lookup returns CDR1 LNHDA and CDR2 SQIVND (reference sequence). CDR3: CASSIGEARAGNTIYF. The CDR3 DNA follows: TGTGCCAGTAGTATAGGTGAGGCGCGGGCTGGAAACACCATATATTTT.

The sample holds a few counts of this clone. The V gene is TRBV30, the J gene TRBJ2-7, with D perhaps TRBD2 (6 bases). The CDR3 runs 14 residues. Per germline, CDR1 GTSNPN and CDR2 SVGIG (reference sequence). Trimming removed 0 bases from V and 3 bases from J, with 12 bases in between. DNA for the CDR3: TGTGCCTGGAGTGTACGGGGGATTAGCTACGAGCAGTACTTC. Translated: CAWSVRGISYEQYF.

The table lists this clone with a count of one. This chain connects TRBV30 to TRBJ2-1; D gene unclear. Germline V gives CDR1 GTSNPN, CDR2 SVGIG (reference sequence). The CDR3 consists of 11 residues. Trimming stripped 0 bases from V and 11 bases from J, with 8 bases between. The CDR3 DNA reads as TGTGCCTGGAGTGTATCGACTCAGCAGTTCTTC. This encodes CAWSVSTQQFF.

The rearrangement joins TRBV7-9 to TRBJ2-1, with D possibly matching TRBD2 (5 bases). The CDR3 covers 15 residues. Germline V CDR1 and CDR2: SEHNR, FQNEAQ (reference sequence). Between the trimmed V and J ends, which lost 2 bases and 3 bases, there was a span of 11 bases. This CDR3 reads CASSLTTGGYNEQFF. In DNA, the CDR3 is TGTGCCAGCAGCTTAACAACCGGAGGCTACAATGAGCAGTTCTTC.

CDR3 amino acids: CASLSSGNTIYF. CDR3 DNA: TGTGCCAGTCTGTCATCTGGAAACACCATATATTTT. The rearrangement uses TRBV19 and TRBJ1-3; D not certain. V was shortened by 8 bases and J by 1 base, with 6 bases between the two germline ends. The CDR3 sequence is 12 residues long. Germline-derived CDR1 and CDR2 are LNHDA and SQIVND (reference sequence).

The chain joins TRBV18 to TRBJ2-3; 9 nucleotides agree with TRBD1. Per germline, CDR1 KGHSH and CDR2 LQKENI. V trimming: 3 bases; J trimming: 3 bases; junction bases outside the gene matches: 4. The CDR3 is made up of 15 amino acids. This chain's CDR3 is CASSPRDRVTDTQYF. The CDR3 nucleotides are TGTGCCAGCTCACCGCGGGACAGGGTAACAGATACGCAGTATTTT.

The chain links TRBV11-2 to TRBJ2-3, with D perhaps matching TRBD1 (6 bases). V lost 4 bases and J lost 3, with 11 bases in between. Germline V gives CDR1 SGHAT, CDR2 FQNNGV. The length of the CDR3 is 14 residues. The CDR3 nucleotides read TGTGCCAGCAGCTACCAGGGGACGACAGATACGCAGTATTTT. As protein: CASSYQGTTDTQYF.

This clone was counted a few times. V and J are TRBV5-1 and TRBJ2-1; D is unclear. The CDR3 loop spans 13 amino acids. Germline loops: CDR1 SGHRS, CDR2 YFSETQ. The V gene lost 0 bases and the J gene lost 5 bases, with 6 bases spanning the gap. CDR3 nucleotides: TGCGCCAGCAGCTTGGGGCAGGACAATGAGCAGTTCTTC. It encodes CASSLGQDNEQFF. Combining the CDR3 with reference TRBV5-1 and TRBJ2-1 gives the whole variable domain KAGVTQTPRYLIKTRGQQVTLSCSPISGHRSVSWYQQTPGQGLQFLFEYFSETQRNKGNFPGRFSGRQFSNSRSEMNVSTLELGDSALYLCASSLGQDNEQFFGPGTRLTVL.

This clone has more than one count but fewer than ten. The chain joins TRBV10-1 to TRBJ1-5; D uncertain. The CDR3 extends over 15 amino acids. Germline loops: CDR1 WNHNN, CDR2 SYGVQD (reference sequence). Trimming removed 2 bases from V and 4 bases from J, with 12 bases in between. The CDR3 region is CASSEGQQTNQPQHF. The CDR3 DNA reads as TGCGCCAGCAGTGAGGGCCAACAGACGAATCAGCCCCAGCATTTT.

This sequence joins TRBV5-6 and TRBJ1-5; D uncertain. Trimming removed 3 bases from V and 2 bases from J, with 3 bases in between. This CDR3 is 12 amino acids long. Germline V gene lookup returns CDR1 SGHDT and CDR2 YYEEEE. CDR3 sequence (DNA): TGTGCCAGCAGCTGGGGCAATCAGCCCCAGCATTTT. Translated, it gives CASSWGNQPQHF.

The J gene is TRBJ2-5, the V gene TRBV14, with 9 bases aligning to TRBD2. The CDR3 contains 15 residues. Germline CDR1 and CDR2: SGHDN and FVKESK. The V and J ends lost 3 bases and 5 bases, in that order; junction bases with no gene match: 7. The CDR3 protein is CASSHFASGVETQYF. DNA of the CDR3: TGTGCCAGCAGCCATTTCGCTAGCGGGGTGGAGACCCAGTACTTC.